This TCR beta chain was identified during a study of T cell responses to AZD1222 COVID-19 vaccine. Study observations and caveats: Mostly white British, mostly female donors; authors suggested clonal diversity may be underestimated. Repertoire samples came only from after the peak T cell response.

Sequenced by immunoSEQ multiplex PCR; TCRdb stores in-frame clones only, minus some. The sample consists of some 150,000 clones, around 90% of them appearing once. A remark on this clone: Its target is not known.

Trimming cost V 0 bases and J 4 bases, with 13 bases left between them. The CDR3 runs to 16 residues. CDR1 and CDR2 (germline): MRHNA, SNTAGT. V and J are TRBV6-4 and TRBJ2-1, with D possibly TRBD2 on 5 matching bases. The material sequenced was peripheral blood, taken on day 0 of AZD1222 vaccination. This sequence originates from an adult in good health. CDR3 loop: CASSDSWRVGYNEQFF. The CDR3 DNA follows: TGTGCCAGCAGTGACTCTTGGCGGGTCGGGTACAATGAGCAGTTCTTC.